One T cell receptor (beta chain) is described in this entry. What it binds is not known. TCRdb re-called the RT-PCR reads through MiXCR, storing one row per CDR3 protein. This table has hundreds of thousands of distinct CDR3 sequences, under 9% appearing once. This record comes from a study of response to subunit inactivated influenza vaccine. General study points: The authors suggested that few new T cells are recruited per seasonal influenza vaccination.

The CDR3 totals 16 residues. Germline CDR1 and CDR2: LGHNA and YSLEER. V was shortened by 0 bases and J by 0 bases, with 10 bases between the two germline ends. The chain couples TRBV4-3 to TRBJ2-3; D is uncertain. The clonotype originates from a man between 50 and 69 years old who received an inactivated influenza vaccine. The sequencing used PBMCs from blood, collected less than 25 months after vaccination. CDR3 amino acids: CASSQDIGRSTDTQYF. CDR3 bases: TGCGCCAGCAGCCAAGATATCGGACGAAGCACAGATACGCAGTATTTT.